This section outlines one T cell receptor beta chain sequence together with its context. The sample belongs to a study of monozygotic twins with inflammatory bowel disease. Every TCR library used about 3,700 ng of total RNA. TCRdb reprocessed the 5' RACE reads, keeping one entry per CDR3 protein, no DNA. The sample totals 93,000 or so distinct CDR3 sequences. The CDR3 covers 15 residues. CDR1 and CDR2 (germline): MDHEN, SYDVKM. Specimen: blood. This sequence joins TRBV28 and TRBJ2-1; TCRdb's D call, TRBD2, is unchecked because there is no DNA. The sequence came from a human donor with ulcerative colitis or Crohn's disease, or a healthy co-twin of an affected twin (not recorded which). The CDR3 sequence is CASSLRVVRSGEQFF.